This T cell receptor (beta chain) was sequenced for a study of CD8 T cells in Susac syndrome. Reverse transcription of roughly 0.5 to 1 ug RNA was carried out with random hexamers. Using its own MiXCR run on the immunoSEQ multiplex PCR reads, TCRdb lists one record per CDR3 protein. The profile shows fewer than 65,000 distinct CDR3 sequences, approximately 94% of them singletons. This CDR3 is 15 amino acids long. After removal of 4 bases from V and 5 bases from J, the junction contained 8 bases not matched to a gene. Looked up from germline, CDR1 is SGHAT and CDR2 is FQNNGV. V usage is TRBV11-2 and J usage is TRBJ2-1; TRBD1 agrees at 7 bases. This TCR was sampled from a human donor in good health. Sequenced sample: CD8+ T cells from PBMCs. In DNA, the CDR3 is TGTGCCAGCAGCTGGCCGACAGGGTACGACAATGAGCAGTTCTTC. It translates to CASSWPTGYDNEQFF.